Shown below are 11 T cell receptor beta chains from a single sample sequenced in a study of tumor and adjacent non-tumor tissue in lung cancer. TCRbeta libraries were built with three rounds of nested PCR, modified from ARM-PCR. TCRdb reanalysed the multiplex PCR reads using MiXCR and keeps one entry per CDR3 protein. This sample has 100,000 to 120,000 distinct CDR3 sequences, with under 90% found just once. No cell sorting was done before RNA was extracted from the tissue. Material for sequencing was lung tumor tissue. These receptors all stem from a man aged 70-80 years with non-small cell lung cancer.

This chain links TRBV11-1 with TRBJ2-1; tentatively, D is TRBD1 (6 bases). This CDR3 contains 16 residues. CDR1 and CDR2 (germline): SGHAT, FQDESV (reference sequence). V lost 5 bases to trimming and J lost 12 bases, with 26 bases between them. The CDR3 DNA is TGTGCCAGCAGCCCCCGGCCGGGACATGGGCTATATGTGCAGTTCTTC. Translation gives CASSPRPGHGLYVQFF. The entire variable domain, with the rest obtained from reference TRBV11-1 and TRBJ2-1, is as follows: EAEVAQSPRYKITEKSQAVAFWCDPISGHATLYWYRQILGQGPELLVQFQDESVVDDSQLPKDRFSAERLKGVDSTLKIQPAELGDSAMYLCASSPRPGHGLYVQFFGPGTRLTVL.

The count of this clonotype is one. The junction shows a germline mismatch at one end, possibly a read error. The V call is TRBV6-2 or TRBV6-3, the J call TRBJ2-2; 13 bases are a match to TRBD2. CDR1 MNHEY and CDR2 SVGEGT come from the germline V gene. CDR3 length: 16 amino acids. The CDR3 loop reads CASRLGLAGVSGELIF. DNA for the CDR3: TGTGCCAGCAGACTAGGACTAGCGGGAGTATCCGGGGAGCTGATTTTT.

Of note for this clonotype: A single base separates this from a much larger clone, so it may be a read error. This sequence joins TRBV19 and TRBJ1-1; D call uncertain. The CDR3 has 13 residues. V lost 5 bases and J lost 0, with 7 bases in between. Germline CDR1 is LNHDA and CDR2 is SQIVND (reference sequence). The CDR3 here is CASSHFVNTEAFF. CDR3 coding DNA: TGTGCCAGTAGTCACTTCGTGAACACTGAAGCTTTCTTT.

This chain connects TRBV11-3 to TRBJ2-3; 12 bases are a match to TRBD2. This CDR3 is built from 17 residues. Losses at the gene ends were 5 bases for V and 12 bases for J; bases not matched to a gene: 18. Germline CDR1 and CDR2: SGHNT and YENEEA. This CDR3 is CASSQGLAGSGLDAQYF. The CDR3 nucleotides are TGTGCCAGCAGCCAAGGACTAGCGGGGTCGGGATTAGATGCCCAGTATTTT.

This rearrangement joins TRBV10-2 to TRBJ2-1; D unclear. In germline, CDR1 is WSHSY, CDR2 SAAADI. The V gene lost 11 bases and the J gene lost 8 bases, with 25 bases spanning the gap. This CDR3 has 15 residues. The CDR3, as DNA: TGCGCCGCCAGGTCCCCAGGACCCTATTCTCATGAGCAGTTCTTC. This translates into CAARSPGPYSHEQFF.

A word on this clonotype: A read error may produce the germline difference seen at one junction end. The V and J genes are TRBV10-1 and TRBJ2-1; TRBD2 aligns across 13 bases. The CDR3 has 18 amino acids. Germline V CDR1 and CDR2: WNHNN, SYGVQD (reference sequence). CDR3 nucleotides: TGTGTCAGCAGTGCGGGACTAGCGGGGAGAAGCTCCTACAATGAGCAGTTCTTC. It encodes CVSSAGLAGRSSYNEQFF.

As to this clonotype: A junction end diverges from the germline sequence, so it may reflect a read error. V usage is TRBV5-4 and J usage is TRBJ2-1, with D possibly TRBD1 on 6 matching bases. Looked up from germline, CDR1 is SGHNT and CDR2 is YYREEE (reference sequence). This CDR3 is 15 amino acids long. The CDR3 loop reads CVSSFGGRMGIEQFF. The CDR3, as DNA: TGTGTCAGCAGCTTTGGGGGCAGGATGGGGATTGAGCAGTTCTTC.

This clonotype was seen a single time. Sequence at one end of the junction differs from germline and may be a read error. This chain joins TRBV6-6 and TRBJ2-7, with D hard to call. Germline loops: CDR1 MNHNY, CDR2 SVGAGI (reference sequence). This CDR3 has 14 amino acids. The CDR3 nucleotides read TGTGCCAGTAGTTACGGCGGCCTTCCCTACGAGCAGCACTTC. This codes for CASSYGGLPYEQHF.

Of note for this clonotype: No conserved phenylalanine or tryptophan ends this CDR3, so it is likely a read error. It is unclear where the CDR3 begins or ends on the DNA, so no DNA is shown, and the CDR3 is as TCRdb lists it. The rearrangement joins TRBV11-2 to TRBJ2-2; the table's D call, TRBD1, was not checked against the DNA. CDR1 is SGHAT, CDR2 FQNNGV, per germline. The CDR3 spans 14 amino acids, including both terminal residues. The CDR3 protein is CASSLDSRSGELFS.

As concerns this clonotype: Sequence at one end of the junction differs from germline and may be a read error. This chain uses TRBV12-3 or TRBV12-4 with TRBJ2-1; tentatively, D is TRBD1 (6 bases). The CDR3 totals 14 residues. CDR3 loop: CASNLTGGSDEQLF. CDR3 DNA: TGTGCCAGCAATCTAACTGGGGGCTCGGATGAGCAGCTCTTC.

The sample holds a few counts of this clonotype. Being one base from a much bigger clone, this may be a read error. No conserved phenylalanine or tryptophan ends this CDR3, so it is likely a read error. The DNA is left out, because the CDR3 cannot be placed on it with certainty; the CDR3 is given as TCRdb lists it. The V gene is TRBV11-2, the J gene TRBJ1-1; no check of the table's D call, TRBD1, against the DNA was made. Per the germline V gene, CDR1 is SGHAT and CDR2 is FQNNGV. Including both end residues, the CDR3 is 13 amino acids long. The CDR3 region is CASKFSGGRVVFL.